This is a list of T cell receptor beta chains from one sample in a study of T cells in Graves' hyperthyroidism and ophthalmopathy. TCRdb reprocessed the multiplex PCR reads with MiXCR, giving one entry per CDR3 protein. The table lists 550,000 to 650,000 distinct CDR3 sequences, approximately 15% of them singletons, with more than 4.5% in the top ten. The sample was blood. These receptors came from a woman aged 30 to 39 with Graves' hyperthyroidism that later progressed to Graves' ophthalmopathy. The CDR3 runs from the conserved cysteine through the conserved F or W. Fields, in order: V gene, D gene, J gene, clone size, CDR3 DNA, CDR3 protein. D genes are given only for firm matches. Size is omitted from some rows. Given values are once, few, many or a class for expanded clones.

v_call: TRBV28
d_call: NA
j_call: TRBJ2-7
clone_size: many
cdr3_nt: TGTGCCACCATCGTTGGGGGGGCAAACTCCTACGAGCAGTACTTC
cdr3_aa: CATIVGGANSYEQYF

v_call: TRBV6-1
d_call: TRBD2
j_call: TRBJ2-1
clone_size: many
cdr3_nt: TGTGCCAGCAGCTCGAGCGCGGGAGGCTACAATGAGCAGTTCTTC
cdr3_aa: CASSSSAGGYNEQFF

v_call: TRBV11-2
d_call: NA
j_call: TRBJ1-2
clone_size: many
cdr3_nt: TGTGCCAGCAGCTTAGTCGAGGGAACGGGCTACACCTTC
cdr3_aa: CASSLVEGTGYTF

v_call: TRBV4-1
d_call: NA
j_call: TRBJ2-1
clone_size: few
cdr3_nt: TGCGCCAGCAGCCAAGACGCGAGGTGGGGGTCGTTTGGCTACAATGAGCAGTTCTTC
cdr3_aa: CASSQDARWGSFGYNEQFF

v_call: TRBV6-2/TRBV6-3
d_call: NA
j_call: TRBJ2-5
clone_size: many
cdr3_nt: TGTGCCAGCAATCGACAGATTTTGGAGACCCAGTACTTC
cdr3_aa: CASNRQILETQYF

v_call: TRBV7-2
d_call: TRBD1
j_call: TRBJ2-1
clone_size: many
cdr3_nt: TGTGCCCGCGGGACAGGGGGCTTCAATGAGCAGTTCTTC
cdr3_aa: CARGTGGFNEQFF

v_call: TRBV10-3
d_call: NA
j_call: TRBJ2-5
clone_size: many
cdr3_nt: TGTGCCATCAGTCAGACAGCTAATCAAGAGACCCAGTACTTC
cdr3_aa: CAISQTANQETQYF

v_call: TRBV3-1
d_call: NA
j_call: TRBJ1-3
clone_size: many
cdr3_nt: TGTGCCAGCAGCCAAGAGGGACGACTGTTCTCTGGAAACACCATATATTTT
cdr3_aa: CASSQEGRLFSGNTIYF

v_call: TRBV24-1
d_call: TRBD1
j_call: TRBJ2-1
clone_size: many
cdr3_nt: TGTGCCACCAGTGATGCAACTATCGGGACAGGAAATAATGAGCAGTTCTTC
cdr3_aa: CATSDATIGTGNNEQFF

v_call: TRBV25-1
d_call: NA
j_call: TRBJ2-7
clone_size: few
cdr3_nt: TGTGCCAGCAGTGAGGTCGGAGAGCAGTACTTC
cdr3_aa: CASSEVGEQYF

v_call: TRBV28
d_call: NA
j_call: TRBJ1-5
clone_size: many
cdr3_nt: TGTGCCAGCAGACGGGAGAGCAATCAGCCCCAGCATTTT
cdr3_aa: CASRRESNQPQHF

v_call: TRBV4-1
d_call: TRBD1
j_call: TRBJ2-5
clone_size: few
cdr3_nt: TGCGCCAGCAGCCCGCTGGGACAGGGGCTACAGTACTTC
cdr3_aa: CASSPLGQGLQYF

v_call: TRBV3-1
d_call: NA
j_call: TRBJ2-5
clone_size: few
cdr3_nt: TGTGCCAGCAACCGAACAACGGGACGGACGATACAAGAGACCCAGTACTTC
cdr3_aa: CASNRTTGRTIQETQYF

v_call: TRBV27
d_call: TRBD1
j_call: TRBJ2-7
clone_size: many
cdr3_nt: TGTGCCAGCAGTCAGGACAGGTTAGTGCAGTACTTC
cdr3_aa: CASSQDRLVQYF

v_call: TRBV5-1
d_call: NA
j_call: TRBJ2-1
clone_size: few
cdr3_nt: TGCGCCAGCAGACCTTTCGGGACATTATACAATGAGCAGTTCTTC
cdr3_aa: CASRPFGTLYNEQFF

v_call: TRBV29-1
d_call: NA
j_call: TRBJ1-5
clone_size: NA
cdr3_nt: TGCAGCGTTTATGGGAGAGCGAATCATCAGCCCCAGCATTTT
cdr3_aa: CSVYGRANHQPQHF

v_call: TRBV11-3
d_call: NA
j_call: TRBJ1-4
clone_size: many
cdr3_nt: TGTGCCAGCAGCTTAGTTTTATCAGATCAACTGTTTTTT
cdr3_aa: CASSLVLSDQLFF

v_call: TRBV10-3
d_call: NA
j_call: TRBJ2-1
clone_size: many
cdr3_nt: TGTGCCATCAGTGGTGGTCTCGGGACGCGCGACAATGAGCAGTTCTTC
cdr3_aa: CAISGGLGTRDNEQFF

v_call: TRBV12-3/TRBV12-4
d_call: TRBD1
j_call: TRBJ2-1
clone_size: many
cdr3_nt: TGTGCCAGCAGTTTGGGCGGGACAGGGAGGAATGAGCAGTTCTTC
cdr3_aa: CASSLGGTGRNEQFF

v_call: TRBV5-4
d_call: NA
j_call: TRBJ2-7
clone_size: NA
cdr3_nt: TGTGCCAGCAGCCTTGGACTGGACGCTTCCTACGAGCAGTACTTC
cdr3_aa: CASSLGLDASYEQYF

v_call: TRBV10-3
d_call: NA
j_call: TRBJ1-1
clone_size: NA
cdr3_nt: TGTGCCATCAGTGAGTCGATGTACCAGGGAACTGAAGCTTTCTTT
cdr3_aa: CAISESMYQGTEAFF

v_call: TRBV7-9
d_call: NA
j_call: TRBJ2-2
clone_size: NA
cdr3_nt: TGTGCCAGCAGCTCACAGGGTGTAAACACCGGGGAGCTGTTTTTT
cdr3_aa: CASSSQGVNTGELFF

v_call: TRBV27
d_call: TRBD1
j_call: TRBJ2-1
clone_size: many
cdr3_nt: TGTGCCAGCAGTTTATCGTGGGACAGGGTCTACAATGAGCAGTTCTTC
cdr3_aa: CASSLSWDRVYNEQFF

v_call: TRBV28
d_call: TRBD2
j_call: TRBJ2-7
clone_size: many
cdr3_nt: TGTGCCAGCAGTGTCCCGGGGGGGGGCGCCTACGAGCAGTACTTC
cdr3_aa: CASSVPGGGAYEQYF

v_call: TRBV7-3
d_call: TRBD2
j_call: TRBJ2-1
clone_size: NA
cdr3_nt: TGTGCCAGCAGCTTAAATCCTTTTCTAGCGGACTCCTACAATGAGCAGTTCTTC
cdr3_aa: CASSLNPFLADSYNEQFF